This T cell receptor (beta chain) was documented in a study of T cell therapy after organ transplantation. For this clone: Its target is unknown.

The time point is: 20-29 weeks after completion of therapy. Assay: immunoSEQ multiplex PCR; the TCRdb copy retains only in-frame clones and omits some. The data show 20,000 to 25,000 clones, roughly 89% seen once. V lost 1 base to trimming and J lost 6 bases; unmatched junction nucleotides: 4. Germline assignment: CDR1 LGHNA and CDR2 YSLEER. There are 14 residues in the CDR3. V usage is TRBV4-3 and J usage is TRBJ1-1, with 8 bases identical to TRBD1. This TCR derives from a human patient who had received a solid organ transplant and had CMV disease. The T cells may come from the graft donor. The material sequenced was CD8+ T cells from blood, taken after autologous CMV-specific T cell therapy. CDR3 bases: TGCGCCAGCAGCCAAGGACAGGGGAGGTCTGAAGCTTTCTTT. Its protein is CASSQGQGRSEAFF.